The 11 T cell receptor gamma chains presented below share a single source sample, sequenced in a study of gamma delta lymphoproliferative disorders and STAT genes. Genomic DNA from isolated PBMCs served as the sequencing template. TCRdb re-called the multiplex PCR reads with CATT. The table has 1,500 to 2,000 gamma-chain clones, about 10% seen once; the top ten hold about 34%. What was sequenced was blood. The receptors stem from a human donor in good health.

On this clone itself: TCRdb attributes to this sequence the protein of a much larger clone, which differs from the DNA translation at residue 11; a read error is likely, and the protein displayed is translated from the DNA. The V call is TRGV3, the J call TRGJP1. TCRdb does not report a J gene; here it was assigned by matching the DNA to germline references. This CDR3 has 18 amino acids. Per the germline V gene, CDR1 is VTNTFY and CDR2 is YDVSTARD (reference sequence). J gave up 4 bases and V 1 base, and 15 bases lay outside the gene matches. The CDR3 nucleotides are TGTGCCACCTGGGACAGAAAGAGTGGGGGAAACACTGGTTGGTTCAAGATATTT. Protein sequence: CATWDRKSGGNTGWFKIF.

By share, this clone ranks as medium-sized (0.01 to 0.1%). This chain joins TRGV9 and TRGJ1 or TRGJ2. TCRdb is silent on the J gene; assignment here came from matching the DNA to germline. The CDR3 consists of 16 residues. Germline CDR1 and CDR2: GITISATS and ISYDGTV (reference sequence). The V and J ends lost 1 base and 10 bases, in that order; junction bases with no gene match: 19. The CDR3 sequence: CALWEVPAPPPVKKLF. CDR3 DNA sequence: TGTGCCTTGTGGGAGGTCCCAGCACCCCCTCCCGTAAAGAAACTCTTT.

This clone is labeled as medium-sized. CDR3 region: CATWDGPSDWIKTF. Here the CDR3 DNA reads TGTGCCACCTGGGACGGGCCTAGTGATTGGATCAAGACGTTT. This chain connects TRGV2 to TRGJP2. TCRdb does not report a J gene; here it was assigned by matching the DNA to germline references. Trimming took 0 bases from V and 4 from J; bases not matched to a gene: 2. The CDR3 is 14 residues long. Germline CDR1 EGSNGY, CDR2 YDSYNSKV.

This clone is medium-sized by share. The chain has TRGV8 and TRGJ1 or TRGJ2. TCRdb records no J gene; here it was assigned by comparing the DNA to germline. The germline V gene encodes CDR1 VENAVY and CDR2 YDSYNSRV. The CDR3 loop spans 15 amino acids. The V and J ends lost 1 base and 2 bases, in that order; junction bases with no gene match: 8. The CDR3 loop is CATWDSSPYYYKKLF. The CDR3 region has the DNA TGTGCCACCTGGGATAGCTCCCCTTATTATTATAAGAAACTCTTT.

Within the sample, this clone is medium-sized. The same CDR3 can be traced to other DNA sequences in this sample. The chain links TRGV9 to TRGJP. TCRdb lists no J gene, so it was determined here by aligning the DNA to germline. CDR3 length: 16 residues. V lost 1 base, J lost 4 bases, and 1 base stayed unmatched. Per germline, CDR1 GITISATS and CDR2 ISYDGTV (reference sequence). The CDR3 nucleotides are TGTGCCTTGTGGGAGGTACAAGAGTTGGGCAAAAAAATCAAGGTATTT. Its translation is CALWEVQELGKKIKVF.

By share, this clone ranks as medium-sized. This clone may be a read error of a much larger clone one base away. The same CDR3 arises from other DNA sequences in this sample as well. V and J are TRGV9 and TRGJP. TCRdb carries no J gene annotation; the J gene was assigned here by matching the DNA with germline. Germline V gives CDR1 GITISATS, CDR2 ISYDGTV (reference sequence). This CDR3 region has 16 residues. V lost 2 bases to trimming and J lost 3 bases; unmatched junction nucleotides: 1. The CDR3 DNA sequence: TGTGCCTTGTGGGAGGCGCAAGAGTTGGGCAAAAAAATCAAGGTATTT. It translates to CALWEAQELGKKIKVF.

This clone is judged medium-sized. The chain has TRGV2 and TRGJ1 or TRGJ2. The V gene end was trimmed by 10 bases and the J gene end by 12 bases; junction bases not matched to a gene: 9. In germline, CDR1 is EGSNGY, CDR2 YDSYNSKV. This CDR3 comprises 9 residues. The chain's CDR3 is CATRGWKLF. As DNA, the CDR3 is TGTGCCACTAGGGGCTGGAAACTCTTT.

This clone was recorded a few times. The protein that TCRdb holds for this DNA derives from a much larger clone and differs from the translated DNA at residue 5, which likely indicates a read error; the protein shown here is translated from the DNA. The chain combines TRGV10 with TRGJ1 or TRGJ2. TCRdb supplies no J gene; here it was assigned by aligning the nucleotide sequence to germline. TRGV10 is an ORF for which the function is uncertain. CDR3 length: 10 residues. The J segment lost 10 bases and the V segment lost 8 bases, leaving 6 bases of the junction unmatched. This chain's CDR3 is CAAWGQKKLF. CDR3 in DNA: TGTGCTGCGTGGGGTCAAAAGAAACTCTTT.

By sample share, this clone is medium-sized. With a much larger clone just one base away, this may be a read error. This same CDR3 is encoded by further DNA sequences in the sample. V and J are TRGV9 and TRGJP. No J segment appears in TCRdb, so it was assigned here by matching the sequence to germline. The CDR3 extends over 16 amino acids. Trimming took 2 bases from V and 2 from J; bases not matched to a gene: 0. Germline V gene lookup returns CDR1 GITISATS and CDR2 ISYDGTV (reference sequence). The CDR3 sequence is CALWEGQELGKKIKVF. The CDR3 DNA is TGTGCCTTGTGGGAGGGGCAAGAGTTGGGCAAAAAAATCAAGGTATTT.

This clone counts as medium-sized. Because the CDR3's place on the DNA is in doubt, the DNA is left out and the CDR3 is given as listed by TCRdb. Other DNA sequences in this sample translate to the same CDR3. Called V gene: TRGV11; the J gene was not called. TRGV11 is assigned to the ORF class and has an uncertain function. The CDR3 region is 15 residues in length, termini included. The CDR3 protein is CTTVPAGLGDYKKLF.

In regard to this clone: A far larger clone is one base from this, pointing to a likely read error. Different DNA sequences within this sample yield the same CDR3. The genes are TRGV10 and TRGJ1 or TRGJ2. TCRdb does not report a J gene; here it was assigned by matching the DNA to germline references. TRGV10 is flagged as an ORF with uncertain function. The CDR3 totals 13 residues. In nucleotides, the CDR3 is TGTGCTGCGTGTTGGGGAGTGAGATATAAGAAACTCTTT. Protein product: CAACWGVRYKKLF.